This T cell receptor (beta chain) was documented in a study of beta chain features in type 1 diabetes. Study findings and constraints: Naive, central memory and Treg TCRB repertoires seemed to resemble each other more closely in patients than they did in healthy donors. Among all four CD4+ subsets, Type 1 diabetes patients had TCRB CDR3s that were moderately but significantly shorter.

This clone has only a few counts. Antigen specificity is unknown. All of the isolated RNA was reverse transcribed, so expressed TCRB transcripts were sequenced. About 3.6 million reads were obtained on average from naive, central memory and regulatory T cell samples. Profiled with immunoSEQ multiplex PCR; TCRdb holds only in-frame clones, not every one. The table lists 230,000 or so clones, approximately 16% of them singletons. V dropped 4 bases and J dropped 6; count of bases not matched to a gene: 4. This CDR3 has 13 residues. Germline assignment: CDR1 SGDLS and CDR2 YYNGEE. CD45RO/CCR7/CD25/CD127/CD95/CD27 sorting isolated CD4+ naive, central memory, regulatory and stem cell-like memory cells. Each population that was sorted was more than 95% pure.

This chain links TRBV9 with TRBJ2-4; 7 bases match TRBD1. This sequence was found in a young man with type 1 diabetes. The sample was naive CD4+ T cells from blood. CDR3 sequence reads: CASSLRQGNIQYF. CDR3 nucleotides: TGTGCCAGCAGCCTTCGACAGGGAAACATTCAGTACTTC.